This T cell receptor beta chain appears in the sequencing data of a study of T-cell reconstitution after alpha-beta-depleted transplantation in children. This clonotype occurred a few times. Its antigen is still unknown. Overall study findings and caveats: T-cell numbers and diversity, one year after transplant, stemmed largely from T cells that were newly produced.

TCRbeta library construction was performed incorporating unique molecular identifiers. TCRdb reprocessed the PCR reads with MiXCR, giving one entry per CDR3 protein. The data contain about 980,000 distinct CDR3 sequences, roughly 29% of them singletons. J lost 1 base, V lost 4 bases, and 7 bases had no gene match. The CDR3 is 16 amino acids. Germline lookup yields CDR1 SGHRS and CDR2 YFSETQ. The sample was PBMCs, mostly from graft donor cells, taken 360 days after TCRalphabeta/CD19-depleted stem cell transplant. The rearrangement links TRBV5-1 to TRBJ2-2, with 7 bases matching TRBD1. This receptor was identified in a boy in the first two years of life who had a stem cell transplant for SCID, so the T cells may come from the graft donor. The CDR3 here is CASSPWTGQNTGELFF. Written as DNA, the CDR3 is TGCGCCAGCAGCCCCTGGACAGGCCAGAACACCGGGGAGCTGTTTTTT.